One T cell receptor (beta chain) is described in this entry. Its specific antigen is unknown. No qualities accompany the bases; no much larger clone lies one base away. These data belong to a study of cytomegalovirus exposure and HLA in healthy donors (dated by TCRdb to 2016 to 2017). About the full investigation: In an earlier analysis of roughly 500 of the donors, 250 to 350 Gb of sequence data and approximately 100 million unique TCR beta sequences from some 170 million T cells were reported. An early release covering some 640 HLA-typed donors comprised about 300 gigabases of sequencing data and around 85 million unique TCR sequences. Of the roughly 390 genotyped donors, roughly 80% fell in the genetic ancestry cluster associated with self-reported Caucasian donors. The aim of the study was to test whether cataloging public T cell receptors could identify signatures of past pathogen exposure. The T cell repertoires of about 700 subjects were profiled by immunosequencing and related to cytomegalovirus serostatus. Along with the approximately 670-subject first cohort, a separate validation cohort of around 110 different subjects was used. To predict cytomegalovirus infection status, the study brought together high-throughput TCR immunosequencing, statistical association of individual TCRs with disease status, and machine learning. A later analysis re-examined previously published TCR beta repertoires from about 700 donors and added high-resolution HLA genotyping to investigate patterns of TCR occurrence. Rather than using new phenotypic data, the later analysis identified candidate immune exposures from TCR beta sequences and from how often those sequences occurred across donors. An earlier analysis of 500 to 750 of the donors applied high-throughput TCR beta sequencing to assess whether each TCR beta V gene segment acted as functional or pseudogenic. Donor age, sex, ethnicity and CMV serostatus were compiled together with the repertoire data. A later genetic analysis took genome-wide SNP genotypes for about 55% of the 666 donors and used that subset as a discovery cohort. Every discovery cohort repertoire had been produced on one sequencing platform. Both class I and class II loci were covered by HLA typing, at four-digit resolution. The number of typed donors differed by locus: about 620-640 for A, B, C, DRB1 and DQB1; some 500 for DQA1; fewer than 610 for DPA1; and around 490 for DPB1. Because of strong linkage in the cohort, roughly five DR-DQ haplotypes were treated as single units for association and clustering. On average, around 200,000 unique TCR beta nucleotide sequences were sequenced per donor among 350 to 400 genotyped donors of the cohort, with about 19% of those sequences being non-productive.

Library preparation employed the immunoSEQ multiplex PCR assay. A mixture of 60 forward primers for TCR Vbeta segments and 13 reverse primers for TCR Jbeta segments was used in the multiplex PCR. The CDR3 region of rearranged TCR beta genes was amplified from genomic DNA by a multiplex PCR assay. The amplified TCR beta libraries were sequenced on the Illumina HiSeq System as 87-base-pair reads. On the authors' methods: A later analysis counted about 82 million unique TCR beta chains across the 666 repertoires, and roughly 11 million of these chains were shared by at least two donors. To remove PCR and sequencing errors, raw reads were error-corrected and collapsed into unique sequences using a nearest-neighbor algorithm that merged closely related sequences. V, D and J gene segments were assigned by aligning CDR3 sequences to IMGT reference sequences. Each retained sequence needed at least a six-nucleotide match to both a V gene segment and a J gene segment. Rearrangements were classified as productive when the CDR3 lacked stop codons and remained in frame with V and J, and all other rearrangements were classified as non-productive. Following IMGT convention, CDR3 was defined as the stretch from the second conserved V-encoded cysteine to the conserved J-encoded phenylalanine. Sequences without an unambiguous match to a single V gene segment were excluded from the earlier analysis of approximately 600 of the donors. In an earlier analysis of a few hundred of the donors, V segments were called functional above 56.7% productive rearrangements and were called segregating when the between-donor standard deviation exceeded 5%. A statistical classification framework was built for diagnosing cytomegalovirus status from the catalog of TCR beta chain sequences. In a later analysis, TCR nucleotide sequences were compared against IMGT/GENE-DB human TR gene sequences so that V and J genes could be assigned. Using the TCRdist pipeline, a later analysis assigned CDR3 sequences along with most-parsimonious VDJ recombination scenarios. In a later analysis, each TCR beta chain was defined by its CDR3 amino acid sequence together with its V-gene family, and reads lacking a unique V-gene family were excluded. A later analysis removed 592 highly shared, low-generation-probability nucleotide sequences to deal with suspected cross-contamination and a sequencing artifact. In a later analysis, a clonal expansion index for each public chain was calculated from normalized within-repertoire ranks of inferred template counts. In a later analysis, generation probabilities were computed with a VDJ recombination model fitted to out-of-frame rearrangements, and the resulting probabilities were checked against IGoR. A later analysis scored TCR-TCR, TCR-HLA and TCR-CMV co-occurrence with hypergeometric tests, applying a repertoire-size bias correction to TCR pairs. To estimate false discovery rates, a later analysis permuted the HLA or CMV assignments 20 times. In a later analysis, co-occurring TCRs were grouped using DBSCAN, with TCRdist sequence similarity added in when clustering inside HLA-allele-positive subsets. Repertoires with fewer than 30,000 or more than 120,000 public chains, plus five repertoires with anomalous nucleotide sharing, were excluded from co-occurrence clustering. As stored in TCRdb, this immuneACCESS dataset retains in-frame rearrangements with V and J assigned. A fraction of the clones does not appear; measured against another copy, unresolved V genes explain less than half of the discrepancy, and the remainder lacks a known reason. V, J and clone size are those of that table, while D and trimming were read from the DNA. The sample table lists fewer than 110,000 clones, 74% of them with a count of one. The leading ten clones occupy approximately 15% of the sample.

General study outcomes and caveats: In an earlier analysis of 587 of the donors, most TCR beta V segments were observed in productive rearrangements about 87% or about 30% of the time, broadly matching IMGT annotations. A few of the identified cytomegalovirus-associated TCR beta chains were confirmed in vitro to be specific for cytomegalovirus antigens. The only immune exposure information available for the cohort was CMV serostatus. The classifier was reported to diagnose cytomegalovirus status with high specificity and sensitivity in both the original cohort and the validation cohort. While some public TCRs were present in many individuals, most TCR sequences turned up only very rarely across donors. Compared with the roughly 600-donor mean, donors in an Asian-associated ancestry cluster had fewer N-insertions in productive TCRs, according to a later genetic analysis. In this cohort, only TCR beta chains were sequenced, and detectable features were limited by the absence of alpha or paired-chain data. Several of the top co-occurrence clusters appeared to be linked to parvovirus B19, influenza, CMV and Epstein-Barr virus, according to a later analysis. The study listed over 150 TCR beta chains as associated with cytomegalovirus. In a later analysis, HLA-associated TCR beta chains showed more clonal expansion and lower generation probabilities than non-associated chains that were equally common. Roughly uniform sequencing depth across donors was assumed in presence/absence analyses, although this assumption may not hold. At a false discovery rate of 0.05, a later analysis linked around 15,000 TCR beta sequences to specific HLA alleles. The earlier analysis of about 600 of the donors excluded seventeen rarely observed V segments, including chromosome 9 orphons, because counts were too low. A further reported finding was that TCR beta sequences accurately predicted the HLA-A and HLA-B alleles for most subjects in the first cohort. A later analysis found that TCR association rates varied across HLA loci, with DRB1 alleles showing the most associated TCRs and HLA-C alleles the fewest. Because HLA typing was missing for some donors at each locus, association tests included only the typed subset. Linkage disequilibrium might explain the correlated functional status among segregating V segments, but an unknown experimental factor could not be ruled out. Some IMGT-functional V segments, including TRBV6-2 and TRBV6-3, could not be distinguished by the 87-base-pair reads and were therefore excluded. According to the authors, the approach could potentially be generalized to other disease states and immunological phenotypes. Assigning TCR associations to individual alleles was difficult when HLA alleles, especially DR and DQ, strongly co-occurred. V-gene and J-gene trimming of TCR beta chains was associated with a missense DCLRE1C variant in a later genetic analysis, and the association was replicated in an independent cohort. A cluster of highly shared sequence variants was judged likely to represent a technical artifact of the sequencing pipeline. A later analysis found that most CMV-associated TCR beta chains appeared HLA-restricted, with HLA associations seemingly driven largely by CMV exposure.

V is cut back by 3 bases and J by 7 bases, with 12 bases in the junction unmatched. From its cysteine to its phenylalanine, the CDR3 spans 16 amino acids. Here the CDR3 DNA is all that survives: 48 bases in frame from base 1. The germline V gene specifies MNHNS as CDR1 and SASEGT as CDR2. The cohort comprised some 730 healthy bone marrow donors. Cohort members were all nominally healthy when sampled, although unrecorded immune exposures were likely present. The donor tested CMV seropositive, placing the donor among the 250 to 350 seropositive members of the cohort. Every donor gave a peripheral blood sample, and the peripheral blood mononuclear cells from that sample were used for TCR beta sequencing. Genomic DNA was extracted from the blood cell samples with the Qiagen DNeasy Blood Extraction Kit.

The sequence joins TRBV6-1 to TRBJ1-2, with TRBD1 identical over 9 junction bases. Sequencing was done on a sample of PBMCs. The TCR comes from a woman aged 40 to 50 in good health and CMV-seropositive. The nucleotides are TGTGCCAGCAGTGACCCCGGGACAGGGTCCTATGGTGGCTACACCTTC. Protein translation: CASSDPGTGSYGGYTF.